Following are 12 T cell receptor beta chains from one sample sequenced in a study of PD-L1 blockade in urothelial cancer. TCRdb keeps only in-frame clones here, not all; method: immunoSEQ multiplex PCR. The profile shows 20,000 to 25,000 clones, around nine tenths of them singletons. The time point was: peripheral blood 6 weeks after treatment start. Specimen: PBMCs, collected around atezolizumab (anti-PD-L1) treatment. Source of these receptors: a woman aged 55-69 years with urothelial cancer.

The chain has TRBV7-9 and TRBJ2-1; the D gene is possibly TRBD2 (5 bases). Trimming left V 7 bases short and J 0 bases short, with 10 bases between. Germline-derived CDR1 and CDR2 are SEHNR and FQNEAQ (reference sequence). The CDR3 totals 14 residues. The CDR3 DNA follows: TGTGCCAGCATTTCCGGGAACTCCTACAATGAGCAGTTCTTC. Its translation is CASISGNSYNEQFF.

The J gene is TRBJ1-1, the V gene TRBV28; perhaps TRBD1 as D (6 bases). CDR1 MDHEN and CDR2 SYDVKM come from the germline V gene. This CDR3 is built from 15 residues. V was trimmed by 3 bases and J by 0 bases, leaving 11 bases between them. CDR3 sequence (DNA): TGTGCCAGCAGTTTGGGGGCCCCTATGAACACTGAAGCTTTCTTT. It is translated as CASSLGAPMNTEAFF.

The rearrangement links TRBV4-1 to TRBJ2-1, with 8 bases that match TRBD2. The CDR3 is 14 amino acids. Unmatched junction bases numbered 2, after V lost 1 base and J lost 6 bases. Germline lookup yields CDR1 MGHRA and CDR2 YSYEKL. CDR3 coding DNA: TGCGCCAGCAGCCAAGGCGGGACTAGCAATGAGCAGTTCTTC. Its protein is CASSQGGTSNEQFF.

This chain connects TRBV19 to TRBJ1-4; D ambiguous. The CDR3 totals 15 residues. Germline CDR1 is LNHDA and CDR2 is SQIVND (reference sequence). V gave up 5 bases and J gave up 4 bases, with 14 bases separating them. The CDR3 region has the DNA TGTGCCAGTAGTGCATCGAGGACTAATAATGAAAAACTGTTTTTT. This translates into CASSASRTNNEKLFF.

This rearrangement joins TRBV7-9 to TRBJ1-1; 9 positions agree with TRBD1. CDR3 length: 14 amino acids. CDR1 SEHNR and CDR2 FQNEAQ come from the germline V gene (reference sequence). Unmatched junction bases numbered 12, after V lost 5 bases and J lost 11 bases. In DNA, the CDR3 is TGTGCCAGCAGCCGTACGGGACAGGGTCTGGCGGCTTTCTTT. Its protein product is CASSRTGQGLAAFF. Supplemented by reference TRBV7-9 and TRBJ1-1, the full variable domain reads DTGVSQNPRHKITKRGQNVTFRCDPISEHNRLYWYRQTLGQGPEFLTYFQNEAQLEKSRLLSDRFSAERPKGSFSTLEIQRTEQGDSAMYLCASSRTGQGLAAFFGQGTRLTVV.

The chain recombines TRBV7-7 with TRBJ1-5; 7 bases line up with TRBD1. With V trimmed by 8 bases and J by 0 bases, 7 bases remained unmatched. Germline CDR1 SSHAT, CDR2 FNYEAQ (reference sequence). The length of the CDR3 is 15 residues. The CDR3 region is CASPYRGDSNQPQHF. DNA of the CDR3: TGTGCCAGCCCCTACAGGGGAGATAGCAATCAGCCCCAGCATTTT.

The V gene is TRBV12-5, the J gene TRBJ1-1, with D possibly matching TRBD1 (5 bases). CDR3 length: 13 residues. Per the germline V gene, CDR1 is LGHNT and CDR2 is FRNRAP. The V and J ends lost 6 bases and 5 bases respectively, with 13 bases between them. The CDR3 nucleotides are TGTGCTAGTGGGGCGGGGGGTCGGACTGAAGCTTTCTTT. Its translation is CASGAGGRTEAFF.

The rearrangement links TRBV18 to TRBJ2-7; 11 nucleotides align to TRBD2. CDR1 and CDR2 from the germline V gene are KGHSH and LQKENI. The J segment lost 2 bases and the V segment lost 3 bases, leaving 3 bases of the junction unmatched. The CDR3 covers 15 residues. DNA of the CDR3: TGTGCCAGCTCACCGGGACTAGCGGCGACCTACGAGCAGTACTTC. Its translation: CASSPGLAATYEQYF.

CDR3 DNA sequence: TGTGCCAGCAGTCGACAGGGGGAGACCCAGTACTTC. This codes for CASSRQGETQYF. The chain uses TRBV27 and TRBJ2-5; 8 nucleotides line up with TRBD1. The CDR3 runs 12 residues. Germline loops: CDR1 MNHEY, CDR2 SMNVEV (reference sequence). V lost 5 bases, J lost 5 bases, and 1 base stayed unmatched.

The rearrangement links TRBV27 to TRBJ2-3, with 13 bases matching TRBD2. V was clipped by 5 bases and J by 6 bases; unmatched bases: 8. CDR1 is MNHEY, CDR2 SMNVEV, per germline (reference sequence). This CDR3 is built from 16 residues. The DNA for the CDR3 is TGTGCCAGCAGTCAGGGACTAGCGGGACCCCCGGATACGCAGTATTTT. This codes for CASSQGLAGPPDTQYF.

V gene TRBV28 combines with J gene TRBJ2-7; tentatively, D is TRBD2 (5 bases). The CDR3 length is 13 residues. CDR1 is MDHEN and CDR2 is SYDVKM in the germline V gene. V lost 3 bases and J lost 2, with 8 bases in between. The CDR3 region has the DNA TGTGCCAGCAGTTTGCCGCGGGCCTACGAGCAGTACTTC. Its translation is CASSLPRAYEQYF. Complete variable domain (other parts from reference TRBV28 and TRBJ2-7): DVKVTQSSRYLVKRTGEKVFLECVQDMDHENMFWYRQDPGLGLRLIYFSYDVKMKEKGDIPEGYSVSREKKERFSLILESASTNQTSMYLCASSLPRAYEQYFGPGTRLTVT.

The chain carries TRBV28 and TRBJ2-2, with 8 bases fitting TRBD1. V lost 8 bases, J lost 1 base, and 6 bases stayed unmatched. This CDR3 contains 15 residues. CDR1 is MDHEN and CDR2 is SYDVKM in the germline V gene. The CDR3 nucleotides read TGTGCCAGCGGCTCCGGGACAGGGAACACCGGGGAGCTGTTTTTT. It is translated as CASGSGTGNTGELFF.